These 9 T cell receptor beta chains came from one sample sequenced in a study of immune characterization of retroperitoneal liposarcoma. Using its own MiXCR run on the PCR reads, TCRdb lists one record per CDR3 protein. The data hold about 12,000 distinct CDR3 sequences, with approximately 50% observed a single time. The material sequenced was tumor tissue. The receptor source for this set is a female donor with retroperitoneal liposarcoma.

This sequence joins TRBV6-1 and TRBJ2-1; 10 bases agree with TRBD2. The CDR3 runs to 15 residues. After removal of 7 bases from V and 7 bases from J, the junction contained 10 bases not matched to a gene. The germline V gene has CDR1 MNHNS and CDR2 SASEGT. The CDR3 protein is CASTLSGRETNEQFF. CDR3 DNA sequence: TGTGCCAGCACCCTAAGCGGGAGGGAAACTAATGAGCAGTTCTTC.

This chain uses TRBV12-3 or TRBV12-4 with TRBJ2-1; D not certain. V lost 3 bases and J lost 13, with 13 bases in between. This CDR3 has 12 amino acids. CDR3 protein: CASSFGRETQFF. CDR3 nucleotide sequence: TGTGCCAGCAGTTTCGGCCGAGAGACCCAGTTCTTC.

This clonotype was recorded many times. This chain joins TRBV7-8 and TRBJ2-1, with D possibly being TRBD2 (6 bases). The DNA end is a closer match to TRBJ2-5, so the J assignment may be wrong. The germline gives CDR1 SGHVS, CDR2 FQNEAQ. The CDR3 totals 14 residues. CDR3 DNA sequence: TGTGCCAGCACCCCCCCGACTAGGAAGGAGACCCAGTACTTC. Protein product: CASTPPTRKETQYF.

This clonotype was seen a single time. This sequence joins TRBV12-3 or TRBV12-4 and TRBJ2-5; TRBD1 matches 10 bases. The DNA end is a closer match to TRBJ2-1, so the J assignment may be wrong. CDR3 length: 16 residues. The CDR3 region is CASRPRGQGFMNEQFF. The CDR3 DNA sequence: TGTGCCAGCCGACCTCGGGGACAGGGGTTTATGAATGAGCAGTTCTTC.

A few counts support this clonotype. One base away lies a much larger clone, so this may be a sequencing read error. The chain couples TRBV11-1 to TRBJ2-1; 10 nucleotides agree with TRBD2. The DNA end is more similar to TRBJ2-5, so the J call may be wrong. CDR1 is SGHAT, CDR2 FQDESV, per germline (reference sequence). This CDR3 is 14 amino acids long. CDR3 amino acids: CASSLNGLAGAQYF. CDR3 sequence (DNA): TGTGCCAGCAGCTTAAATGGGCTAGCGGGAGCCCAGTACTTC.

The gene calls are TRBV7-3 and TRBJ2-2, with 8 bases aligning to TRBD2. Germline assignment: CDR1 SGHTA and CDR2 FQGTGA. This CDR3 has 15 amino acids. The V segment lost 5 bases and the J segment 9 bases; nucleotides outside the gene matches: 11. The CDR3 spells CASSLSGGCSRELFF. CDR3 DNA: TGTGCCAGCAGCCTCTCGGGGGGGTGTTCGAGGGAGCTGTTTTTT.

The rearrangement links TRBV6-6 to TRBJ2-2; D unresolved. Germline V lookup: CDR1 MNHNY, CDR2 SVGAGI (reference sequence). V was trimmed by 6 bases and J by 0 bases, leaving 5 bases between them. The CDR3 is 13 residues long. CDR3 residues: CASSYSNTGELFF. The CDR3 DNA reads TGTGCCAGCAGCTATTCGAACACCGGGGAGCTGTTTTTT.

This clonotype came up a few times. The chain couples TRBV6-1 to TRBJ2-5; 7 bases map to TRBD1. The CDR3 has 13 amino acids. Germline CDR1 and CDR2: MNHNS and SASEGT. With V trimmed by 6 bases and J by 5 bases, 6 bases remained unmatched. This CDR3 is CASRQGSAETQYF. The CDR3 DNA is TGTGCCAGCAGACAGGGGAGCGCGGAGACCCAGTACTTC.

The chain carries TRBV6-1 and TRBJ2-5; 8 bases are shared with TRBD2. CDR1 and CDR2 from the germline V gene are MNHNS and SASEGT. V lost 5 bases, J lost 5 bases, and 13 bases stayed unmatched. The CDR3 spans 16 residues. The CDR3 region has the DNA TGTGCCAGCAGTCCCCGGGTGGCGGGGGGTCAGGAGACCCAGTACTTC. It is translated as CASSPRVAGGQETQYF.